This T cell receptor (beta chain) is drawn from a study of blood T cells in healthy people across ages. Broader study findings: In long-lived donors, naive CD4+ cell counts and diversity exceeded those of aged donors.

With respect to this clonotype: Its antigen remains unidentified.

This CDR3 is 15 amino acids long. Trimming took 0 bases from V and 8 from J, leaving 14 bases between them. CDR1 is SGHAT, CDR2 FQNNGV, per germline. Combining a sample-barcoded 5' primer with a J-beta primer mix, a second PCR ran for roughly 7 to 12 cycles. Via MiXCR, TCRdb re-called the 5' RACE reads, giving one row per CDR3 protein. The sample lists about 1.6 million distinct CDR3 sequences; 30% to 40% were seen once. Sequencing was carried out using blood. The receptor's source is a young woman in good health. The chain employs TRBV11-2 and TRBJ2-1; D unclear. The CDR3 DNA is TGTGCCAGCAGCTTAGATGGGCTGGGGTTAGATGAGCAGTTCTTC. As protein: CASSLDGLGLDEQFF.